A selection of T cell receptor beta chains follows, all from one sample in a study of blood T cells in healthy people across ages. TCRdb reanalysed the 5' RACE reads using MiXCR and keeps one entry per CDR3 protein. The sample has 550,000 to 700,000 distinct CDR3 sequences, approximately 27% seen once; the top ten hold around 18%. Sequencing input: blood. The receptors stem from a woman between 65 and 79 years old in good health. Each CDR3 is given with its conserved first and last residue. A D gene is named only where the DNA matches it firmly. Clone size is not always given. Where it is, it says once, few, many or a class for expanded clones.

TRBD1	TRBV5-1	TRBJ2-5	.	CASSLTGTGEETQYF	TGCGCCAGCAGCTTGACCGGGACAGGGGAAGAGACCCAGTACTTC
TRBD1	TRBV5-1	TRBJ2-7	.	CATSGTGGSYEQYF	TGCGCCACCTCAGGGACAGGGGGATCCTACGAGCAGTACTTC
.	TRBV4-3	TRBJ1-1	.	CASSQDSSQGRAFF	TGCGCCAGCAGCCAAGACAGTAGTCAGGGTCGAGCTTTCTTT
.	TRBV12-3/TRBV12-4	TRBJ2-3	.	CASGGSHDTQYF	TGTGCCAGCGGGGGGAGTCACGATACGCAGTATTTT
TRBD2	TRBV7-2	TRBJ2-7	many	CASSTSGGSYEQYF	TGTGCCAGCAGCACCTCCGGGGGGTCCTACGAGCAGTACTTC
.	TRBV27	TRBJ2-1	few	CASSTDTHNEQFF	TGTGCCAGCAGTACGGACACTCACAATGAGCAGTTCTTC
.	TRBV4-3	TRBJ1-2	.	CASSQRRDLYGYTF	TGCGCCAGCAGCCAGAGACGGGACCTTTATGGCTACACCTTC
TRBD2	TRBV6-2/TRBV6-3	TRBJ2-5	once	CASSFLAGGPSRETQYF	TGTGCCAGCAGTTTCCTAGCGGGGGGGCCATCTCGAGAGACCCAGTACTTC
.	TRBV7-3	TRBJ2-5	.	CASSLMGGGGQETQYF	TGTGCCAGCAGCTTAATGGGAGGGGGTGGCCAAGAGACCCAGTACTTC
TRBD1	TRBV9	TRBJ1-1	.	CANSPNGQGGTEAFF	TGTGCCAACAGCCCAAACGGACAGGGGGGGACTGAAGCTTTCTTT
.	TRBV15	TRBJ2-2	few	CATKRLPGDTGELFF	TGTGCCACCAAGAGACTCCCAGGGGACACCGGGGAGCTGTTTTTT
.	TRBV24-1	TRBJ1-4	few	CATSDSSLGAATNEKLFF	TGTGCCACCAGTGATTCCTCCCTTGGGGCTGCAACTAATGAAAAACTGTTTTTT
.	TRBV20-1	TRBJ1-2	.	CSAILPRGYGYTF	TGCAGTGCTATCCTACCCCGGGGCTATGGCTACACCTTC
.	TRBV7-9	TRBJ1-1	many	CASSPDLTRRWAFF	TGTGCCAGCAGCCCCGACCTGACGCGGAGGTGGGCTTTCTTT
.	TRBV5-1	TRBJ1-1	.	CASSLMSGHTEAFF	TGCGCCAGCAGCTTGATGTCCGGTCACACTGAAGCTTTCTTT
.	TRBV5-1	TRBJ1-2	.	CASSFSSPNYGYTF	TGCGCCAGCAGCTTTAGCAGTCCTAACTATGGCTACACCTTC
.	TRBV7-2	TRBJ1-1	once	CASSATRGAREAFF	TGTGCCAGCAGCGCCACCAGGGGAGCTAGGGAAGCTTTCTTT
TRBD2	TRBV7-2	TRBJ2-7	.	CAGSLLGLAREQYF	TGTGCCGGCAGCTTACTGGGACTAGCTCGCGAGCAGTACTTC
.	TRBV30	TRBJ2-5	few	CAGGMGGFQETQYF	TGTGCCGGGGGAATGGGGGGTTTCCAAGAGACCCAGTACTTC
.	TRBV21-1	TRBJ2-5	.	CASKSGAETQYF	TGTGCCAGCAAATCGGGAGCAGAGACCCAGTACTTC
.	TRBV7-3	TRBJ2-1	few	CASSSGGTSSYNEQFF	TGTGCCAGCAGCTCGGGTGGCACTAGTTCCTACAATGAGCAGTTCTTC
TRBD1	TRBV6-5	TRBJ1-2	.	CASSYSGTGLNYGYTF	TGTGCCAGCAGTTACTCCGGGACAGGACTTAACTATGGCTACACCTTC
.	TRBV7-2	TRBJ2-7	many	CASSPFQHEQYF	TGTGCCAGCAGCCCCTTCCAACACGAGCAGTACTTC
TRBD2	TRBV4-3	TRBJ2-1	.	CASSRVLAGSYNEQFF	TGCGCCAGCAGCCGAGTTCTAGCGGGGTCATACAATGAGCAGTTCTTC
.	TRBV25-1	TRBJ1-6	many	CASTGRGMGSPLHF	TGTGCCAGCACTGGTCGGGGGATGGGTTCACCCCTCCACTTT
.	TRBV12-3/TRBV12-4	TRBJ1-2	.	CASSFLGNYGYTF	TGTGCCAGCAGTTTCCTGGGGAACTATGGCTACACCTTC
TRBD1	TRBV20-1	TRBJ1-1	.	CSARLLTGARGTEAFF	TGCAGTGCTAGATTGCTGACAGGGGCCCGTGGGACTGAAGCTTTCTTT
.	TRBV18	TRBJ2-1	.	CASSPLSGWYEQFF	TGTGCCAGCTCACCACTGTCCGGGTGGTATGAGCAGTTCTTC
TRBD1	TRBV6-2/TRBV6-3	TRBJ1-2	.	CASNKQGTNYGYTF	TGTGCCAGCAATAAACAGGGGACCAACTATGGCTACACCTTC
.	TRBV7-2	TRBJ2-7	few	CASSLAISFPSSYEQYF	TGTGCCAGCAGCTTAGCGATTTCATTCCCGAGCTCCTACGAGCAGTACTTC
.	TRBV5-1	TRBJ1-6	.	CASSLDLGGARRNSPLHF	TGCGCCAGCAGCTTGGATCTTGGGGGAGCGAGAAGAAATTCACCCCTCCACTTT
.	TRBV9	TRBJ2-5	.	CASSVERGTQETQYF	TGTGCCAGCAGCGTAGAGAGGGGCACCCAAGAGACCCAGTACTTC
TRBD2	TRBV7-2	TRBJ2-5	.	CASSPRLAGGWETQYF	TGTGCCAGCAGCCCGAGACTAGCGGGGGGATGGGAGACCCAGTACTTC
.	TRBV5-1	TRBJ1-2	.	CASSLGTADNYGYTF	TGCGCCAGCAGCTTGGGGACAGCGGATAACTATGGCTACACCTTC
.	TRBV2	TRBJ2-1	few	CASSEEKQRFYNEQFF	TGTGCCAGCAGTGAAGAAAAACAGCGATTCTACAATGAGCAGTTCTTC
.	TRBV20-1	TRBJ2-1	few	CSASTAGARSYNEQFF	TGCAGTGCTTCCACGGCGGGGGCGCGCTCCTACAATGAGCAGTTCTTC
TRBD2	TRBV7-2	TRBJ2-3	.	CASSFWGSGGTDTQYF	TGTGCCAGCAGCTTTTGGGGGAGCGGGGGCACAGATACGCAGTATTTT
.	TRBV5-1	TRBJ2-4	.	CASSRRGEGNIQYF	TGCGCCAGCAGCCGCAGGGGCGAGGGAAACATTCAGTACTTC
TRBD1	TRBV20-1	TRBJ2-7	.	CSALRGTGTYEQYF	TGCAGTGCTTTAAGGGGGACAGGTACTTACGAGCAGTACTTC
.	TRBV7-2	TRBJ2-7	.	CASSPYFVGRGTYEQYF	TGTGCCAGCAGCCCTTATTTCGTCGGCAGGGGTACCTACGAGCAGTACTTC
.	TRBV10-3	TRBJ2-1	.	CAFQRSESSYNEQFF	TGTGCCTTCCAACGCAGCGAGAGCTCCTACAATGAGCAGTTCTTC
TRBD1	TRBV2	TRBJ1-5	.	CASSDYRGEPQHF	TGTGCCAGCAGCGATTACAGGGGCGAGCCCCAGCATTTT
TRBD2	TRBV5-4	TRBJ2-6	.	CASSLAKGLAGGLSGANVLTF	TGTGCCAGCAGCTTGGCGAAAGGACTAGCGGGGGGCCTCTCTGGGGCCAACGTCCTGACTTTC
.	TRBV20-1	TRBJ2-5	many	CSAPGERPETQYF	TGCAGTGCTCCTGGGGAAAGACCAGAGACCCAGTACTTC
.	TRBV5-6	TRBJ1-4	.	CASSLNKGMVGEKLFF	TGTGCCAGCAGCTTGAATAAGGGGATGGTTGGTGAAAAACTGTTTTTT
.	TRBV7-9	TRBJ2-1	.	CASSLAEGPPRSEQFF	TGTGCCAGCAGCTTAGCGGAGGGGCCTCCTCGGAGTGAGCAGTTCTTC
.	TRBV7-2	TRBJ1-2	.	CASRQTRGYGYTF	TGTGCCAGCAGGCAAACCCGCGGTTATGGCTACACCTTC
TRBD1	TRBV7-9	TRBJ1-4	.	CASSRGGSGQVNEKLFF	TGTGCCAGCAGCCGGGGGGGCTCGGGACAGGTTAATGAAAAACTGTTTTTT
.	TRBV5-1	TRBJ2-5	many	CASSLALGGLETQYF	TGCGCCAGCAGCTTGGCCTTGGGGGGGCTCGAGACCCAGTACTTC
.	TRBV12-3/TRBV12-4	TRBJ1-1	few	CASQGVTEAFF	TGTGCCAGTCAGGGTGTCACTGAAGCTTTCTTT